This TCR beta chain was recorded in a study of CXCR3-negative and CXCR3-positive naive CD8 T cells. Points from the study as a whole: Greater hydrophobicity was found in TRB CDR3s of CXCR3-positive naive cells than of CXCR3-negative naive cells. CXCR3-negative and CXCR3-positive naive cells shared comparable TRBV-TRBJ usage, but memory cells did not.

Germline V CDR1 and CDR2: MNHEY, SVGEGT. The CDR3 spans 13 residues. Every individual CD8+ T cell subset underwent sorting in triplicate at about 300,000 cells apiece. A note on this clonotype: The target antigen is unknown.

5' RACE that incorporated UMI labels was used to prepare the TRB cDNA libraries. Following a re-call of the 5' RACE reads, TCRdb has one entry per CDR3 protein and lacks DNA. The sample holds fewer than 90,000 distinct CDR3 sequences. This clonotype originated in a human donor in good health. Some clones in this sample may be carry-over from other donors' samples. The rearrangement joins TRBV6-2 or TRBV6-3 to TRBJ2-7; with no DNA, the TCRdb D assignment of TRBD2 cannot be verified. The sample taken for sequencing was naive CXCR3+ CD8+ T cells from blood. As to subset: CD45RO-CCR7+CD27+CD95- naive CD8+ T cells expressing CXCR3 (TNR3+). CDR3 sequence: CASSEGRPYEQYF.